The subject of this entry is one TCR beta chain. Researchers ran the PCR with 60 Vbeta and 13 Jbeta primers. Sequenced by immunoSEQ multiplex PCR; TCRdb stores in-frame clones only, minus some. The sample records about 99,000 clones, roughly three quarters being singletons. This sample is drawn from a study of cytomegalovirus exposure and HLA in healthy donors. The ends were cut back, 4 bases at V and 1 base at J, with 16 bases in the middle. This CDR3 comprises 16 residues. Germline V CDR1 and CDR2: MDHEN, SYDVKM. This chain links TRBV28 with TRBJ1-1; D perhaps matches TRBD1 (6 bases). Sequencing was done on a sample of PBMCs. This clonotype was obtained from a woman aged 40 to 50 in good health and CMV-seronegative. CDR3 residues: CASSSPRGARNTEAFF. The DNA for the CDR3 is TGTGCCAGCAGTTCCCCCCGGGGGGCGAGGAACACTGAAGCTTTCTTT.